This TCR beta chain was identified during a study of blood T cell repertoires in COVID-19. For the study at large: Italy, Spain and the United States were the sources of the convalescent and acute COVID-19 samples. PBMCs, B-cell-depleted T cells, or T cells provided the cDNA or gDNA that made up the material.

Seattle enrolled patients during active infection and tracked them longitudinally. As originally analysed: By means of reference gene primer amplification, nucleated cell counts were estimated. The protocol was immunoSEQ multiplex PCR, while the TCRdb copy is restricted to in-frame clones and leaves out a portion. The D gene and trimming were derived from the DNA, and the V and J assignments and clone size from that table. The table includes approximately 350,000 clones, roughly 90% detected once. Source material: peripheral blood. The receptor was isolated from a woman aged 25 to 39 with COVID-19, enrolled during active disease.

The CDR3 loop is CASSLPGAGVADTQYF. The DNA of the CDR3 is TGTGCCAGCAGCTTGCCAGGCGCGGGGGTGGCGGATACGCAGTATTTT. The J gene is TRBJ2-3, the V gene TRBV5-6; 7 bases match TRBD2. CDR3 length: 16 residues. The J segment lost 6 bases and the V segment lost 1 base, leaving 11 bases of the junction unmatched. Germline CDR1 and CDR2: SGHDT and YYEEEE.